Listed below are T cell receptor beta chains from one sample, sequenced in a study of beta chain features in type 1 diabetes. Here immunoSEQ multiplex PCR was the method, and the copy in TCRdb shows in-frame clones only, minus some. The repertoire holds hundreds of thousands of clones, around an eighth seen once, with approximately 0.015% in the top ten. Material: naive CD4+ T cells from blood. The origin of the receptors is a man between 18 and 35 years old in good health. CDR3s include the opening cysteine and the closing phenylalanine or tryptophan. The D gene is left open where the match is weak. Clone size is given for some rows only: seen once, a few or many times, or a class if the clone is expanded.

d_call	clone_size	v_call	j_call	cdr3_nt	cdr3_aa
.	.	TRBV6-5	TRBJ2-3	TGTGCCAGCACGGGACTTGCCACAGATACGCAGTATTTT	CASTGLATDTQYF
.	few	TRBV19	TRBJ2-5	TGTGCCACTCCGAACGGGGTAAGGCAAGAGACCCAGTACTTC	CATPNGVRQETQYF
.	.	TRBV5-1	TRBJ1-2	TGCGCCAGCACCTTACAGGGTGACTATGGCTACACCTTC	CASTLQGDYGYTF
.	.	TRBV19	TRBJ1-1	TGTGCCAGTAGTATAGTAACAGAGAACACTGAAGCTTTCTTT	CASSIVTENTEAFF
.	few	TRBV5-8	TRBJ2-5	TGTGCCAGCAGCACAGGGAAAGAGACCCAGTACTTC	CASSTGKETQYF
.	few	TRBV7-2	TRBJ2-3	TGTGCCAGCAGCTCGCCGAGTCTAGGTACGCAGTATTTT	CASSSPSLGTQYF
.	many	TRBV21-1	TRBJ1-5	TGTGCCAGCAGCACGCGGGGACAGGAGAATCAGCCCCAGCATTTT	CASSTRGQENQPQHF
TRBD1	.	TRBV30	TRBJ1-5	TGTGCCGGGAGAGACAGGGGTAATCAGCCCCAGCATTTT	CAGRDRGNQPQHF
.	.	TRBV30	TRBJ1-5	TGTGCCTGGAGTAATGGAAGGGGGTGGGGCAATCAGCCCCAGCATTTT	CAWSNGRGWGNQPQHF
TRBD2	.	TRBV7-2	TRBJ2-1	TGTGCCAGCAGCTTAGGACTAGCGGGAAACAATGAGCAGTTCTTC	CASSLGLAGNNEQFF
TRBD2	few	TRBV28	TRBJ2-3	TGTGCCAGCAGTCCTAGCGGGAGGGCAGAAGATACGCAGTATTTT	CASSPSGRAEDTQYF
TRBD2	.	TRBV19	TRBJ2-7	TGTGCCAGTAGTGTAAGACTAGCGGGAGGTCTCGAGCAGTACTTC	CASSVRLAGGLEQYF
.	few	TRBV5-1	TRBJ2-2	TGCGCCAGCAGCCAGACAGCTCCAGGCACCGGGGAGCTGTTTTTT	CASSQTAPGTGELFF
.	.	TRBV30	TRBJ1-1	TGTGCCTGGATCCGGGGTTTAGGCACTGAAGCTTTCTTT	CAWIRGLGTEAFF
.	few	TRBV6-4	TRBJ1-1	TGTGCCAGCAGTGTAGGAGACGACACTGAAGCTTTCTTT	CASSVGDDTEAFF
TRBD2	.	TRBV7-8	TRBJ2-7	TGTGCCAGCAGCTTAGATTGGGGGGGTGAGCAGTACTTC	CASSLDWGGEQYF
.	.	TRBV30	TRBJ2-3	TGTGCCTGGAGTGCTTATCTCGGCACAGATACGCAGTATTTT	CAWSAYLGTDTQYF
.	.	TRBV7-2	TRBJ2-2	TGTGCCAGCACCCGCTCTGGTGGGGACAGGGAGCTGTTTTTT	CASTRSGGDRELFF
.	.	TRBV6-5	TRBJ2-5	TGTGCCAGCAGTTATCAGGCGGGGCAAGAGACCCAGTACTTC	CASSYQAGQETQYF
TRBD1	few	TRBV7-6	TRBJ2-7	TGTGCCAGCAGTCGCGCGCCACATTACAGGGGGCGCGGTTACGAGCAGTACTTC	CASSRAPHYRGRGYEQYF
.	few	TRBV5-1	TRBJ1-1	TGCGCCAGCAGCTTGGACGGGGATAACACTGAAGCTTTCTTT	CASSLDGDNTEAFF
TRBD1	few	TRBV4-3	TRBJ2-7	TGCGCCAGCAGCCAACAGTACCGGGACAGGGGTTACGAGCAGTACTTC	CASSQQYRDRGYEQYF
.	many	TRBV23-1	TRBJ1-1	TGCGCCAGCAGCCCTCCGAGGACTGAAGCTTTCTTT	CASSPPRTEAFF
TRBD1	.	TRBV11-2	TRBJ1-1	TGTGCCAGCAGCCCGAGGGACAGTGCCAAAACTGAAGCTTTCTTT	CASSPRDSAKTEAFF
.	.	TRBV6-1	TRBJ2-3	TGTGCCAGCAGTGACGCGCTACAGGGTGATACGCAGTATTTT	CASSDALQGDTQYF